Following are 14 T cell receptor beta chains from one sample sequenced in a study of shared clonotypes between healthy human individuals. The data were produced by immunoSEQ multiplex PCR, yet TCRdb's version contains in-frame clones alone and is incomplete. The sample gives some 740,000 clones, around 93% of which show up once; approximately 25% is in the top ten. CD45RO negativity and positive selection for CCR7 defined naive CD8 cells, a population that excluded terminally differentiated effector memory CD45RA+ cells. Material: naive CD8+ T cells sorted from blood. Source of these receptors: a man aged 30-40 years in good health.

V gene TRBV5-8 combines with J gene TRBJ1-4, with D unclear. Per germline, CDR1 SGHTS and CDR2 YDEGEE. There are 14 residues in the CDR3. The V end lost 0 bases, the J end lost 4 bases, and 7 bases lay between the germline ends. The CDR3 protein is CASSLESFNEKLFF. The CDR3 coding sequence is TGTGCCAGCAGCTTGGAGAGTTTTAATGAAAAACTGTTTTTT.

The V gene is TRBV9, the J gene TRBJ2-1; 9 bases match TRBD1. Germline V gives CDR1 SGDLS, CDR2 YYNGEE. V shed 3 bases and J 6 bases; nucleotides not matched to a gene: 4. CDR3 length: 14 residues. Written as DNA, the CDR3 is TGTGCCAGCAGCGGGACAGGGGAAATCAATGAGCAGTTCTTC. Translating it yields CASSGTGEINEQFF.

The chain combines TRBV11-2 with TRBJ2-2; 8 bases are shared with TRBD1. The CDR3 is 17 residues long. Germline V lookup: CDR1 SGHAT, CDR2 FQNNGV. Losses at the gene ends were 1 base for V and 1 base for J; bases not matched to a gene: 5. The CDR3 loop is CASSLADGTGNTGELFF. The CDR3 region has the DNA TGTGCCAGCAGCTTAGCCGACGGGACAGGGAACACCGGGGAGCTGTTTTTT. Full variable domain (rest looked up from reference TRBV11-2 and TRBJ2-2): EAGVAQSPRYKIIEKRQSVAFWCNPISGHATLYWYQQILGQGPKLLIQFQNNGVVDDSQLPKDRFSAERLKGVDSTLKIQPAKLEDSAVYLCASSLADGTGNTGELFFGEGSRLTVL.

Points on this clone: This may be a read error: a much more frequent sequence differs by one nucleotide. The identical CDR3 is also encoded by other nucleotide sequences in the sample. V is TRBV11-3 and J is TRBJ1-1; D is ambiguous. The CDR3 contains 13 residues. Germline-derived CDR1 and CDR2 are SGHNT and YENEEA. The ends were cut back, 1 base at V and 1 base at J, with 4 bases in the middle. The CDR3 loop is CASSLGGNTEAFF. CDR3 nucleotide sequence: TGTGCCAGCAGCTTAGGGGGGAACACTGAAGCTTTCTTT.

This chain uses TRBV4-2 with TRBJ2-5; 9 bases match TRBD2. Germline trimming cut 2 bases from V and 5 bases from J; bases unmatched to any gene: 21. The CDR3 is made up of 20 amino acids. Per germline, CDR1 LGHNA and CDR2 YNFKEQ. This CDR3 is CASSQYFLPTSGRPTETQYF. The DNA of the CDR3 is TGTGCCAGCAGCCAATATTTTTTACCGACTAGCGGAAGGCCCACGGAGACCCAGTACTTC.

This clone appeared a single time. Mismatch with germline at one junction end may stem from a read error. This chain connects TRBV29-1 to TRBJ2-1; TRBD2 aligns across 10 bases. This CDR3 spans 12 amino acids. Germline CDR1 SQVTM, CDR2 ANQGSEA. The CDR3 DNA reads TGCAGCCTTGAGCGGGAGGGAAGTGAGCAGTTCTTC. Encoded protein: CSLEREGSEQFF.

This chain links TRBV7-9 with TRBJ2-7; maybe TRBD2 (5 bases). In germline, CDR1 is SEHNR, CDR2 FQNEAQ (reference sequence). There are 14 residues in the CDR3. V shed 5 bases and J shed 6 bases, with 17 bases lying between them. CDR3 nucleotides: TGTGCCAGCAGCCCCCGGGAACCCCCTCTCGAGCAGTACTTC. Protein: CASSPREPPLEQYF.

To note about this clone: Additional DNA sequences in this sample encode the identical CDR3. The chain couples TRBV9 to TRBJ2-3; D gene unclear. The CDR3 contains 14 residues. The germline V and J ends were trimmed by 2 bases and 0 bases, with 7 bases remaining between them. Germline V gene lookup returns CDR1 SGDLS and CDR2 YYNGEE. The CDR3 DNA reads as TGTGCCAGCAGCGTGGCCGGGAGCACAGATACGCAGTATTTT. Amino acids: CASSVAGSTDTQYF.

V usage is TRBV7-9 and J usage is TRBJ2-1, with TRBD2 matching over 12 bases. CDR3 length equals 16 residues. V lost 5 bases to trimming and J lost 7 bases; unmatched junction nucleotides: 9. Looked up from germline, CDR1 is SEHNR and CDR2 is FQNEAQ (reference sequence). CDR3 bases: TGTGCCAGCAGCCTCAGTTTGGGACTAGCGGGTAATGAGCAGTTCTTC. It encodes CASSLSLGLAGNEQFF. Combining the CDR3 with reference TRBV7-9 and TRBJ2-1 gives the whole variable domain DTGVSQNPRHKITKRGQNVTFRCDPISEHNRLYWYRQTLGQGPEFLTYFQNEAQLEKSRLLSDRFSAERPKGSFSTLEIQRTEQGDSAMYLCASSLSLGLAGNEQFFGPGTRLTVL.

DNA of the CDR3: TGTGCCAGCAGTGACTGGCGCATATCTCCAAAGATCACCGGGGAGCTGTTTTTT. This translates into CASSDWRISPKITGELFF. J is TRBJ2-2 and V is TRBV6-1; D call uncertain. Germline V CDR1 and CDR2: MNHNS, SASEGT. Between the trimmed V and J ends, which lost 3 bases and 4 bases, there was a span of 21 bases. This CDR3 is 18 amino acids long.

As DNA, the CDR3 is TGTGCCAGCAGCCCCCGGACTAGGAGCCACGAGCAGTACTTC. Its translation: CASSPRTRSHEQYF. The chain joins TRBV11-3 to TRBJ2-7, with 7 bases lining up with TRBD2. The CDR3 has 14 residues. With V trimmed by 5 bases and J by 5 bases, 9 bases remained unmatched. Per germline, CDR1 SGHNT and CDR2 YENEEA.

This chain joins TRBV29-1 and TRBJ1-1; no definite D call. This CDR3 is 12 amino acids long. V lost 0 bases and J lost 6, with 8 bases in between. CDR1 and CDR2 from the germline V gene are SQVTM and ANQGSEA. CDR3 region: CSVEDIGPEAFF. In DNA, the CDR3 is TGCAGCGTTGAAGATATCGGCCCTGAAGCTTTCTTT.

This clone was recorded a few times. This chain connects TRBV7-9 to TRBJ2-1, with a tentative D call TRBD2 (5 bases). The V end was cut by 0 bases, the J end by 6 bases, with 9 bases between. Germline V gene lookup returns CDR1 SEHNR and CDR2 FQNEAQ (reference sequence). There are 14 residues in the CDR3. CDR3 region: CASSLAVGANEQFF. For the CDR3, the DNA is TGTGCCAGCAGCTTAGCGGTGGGAGCCAATGAGCAGTTCTTC.

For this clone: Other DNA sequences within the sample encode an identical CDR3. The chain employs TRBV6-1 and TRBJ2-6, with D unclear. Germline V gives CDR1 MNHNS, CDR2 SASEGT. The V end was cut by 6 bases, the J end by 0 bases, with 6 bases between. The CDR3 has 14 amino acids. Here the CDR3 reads CASSDGSGANVLTF. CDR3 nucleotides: TGTGCCAGCAGCGACGGCTCTGGGGCCAACGTCCTGACTTTC.